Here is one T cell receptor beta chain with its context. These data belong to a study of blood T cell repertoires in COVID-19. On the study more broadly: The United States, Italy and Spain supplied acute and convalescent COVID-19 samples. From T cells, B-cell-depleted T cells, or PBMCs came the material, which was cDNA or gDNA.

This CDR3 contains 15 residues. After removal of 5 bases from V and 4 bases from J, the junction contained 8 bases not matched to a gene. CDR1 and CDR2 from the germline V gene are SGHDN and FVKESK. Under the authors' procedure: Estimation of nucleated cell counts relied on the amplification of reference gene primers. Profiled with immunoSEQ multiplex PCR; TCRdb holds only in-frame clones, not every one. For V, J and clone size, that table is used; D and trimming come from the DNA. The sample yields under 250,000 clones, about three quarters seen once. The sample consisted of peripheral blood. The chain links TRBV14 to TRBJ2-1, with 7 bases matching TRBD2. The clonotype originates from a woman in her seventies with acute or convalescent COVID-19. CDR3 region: CASSSLADYYNEQFF. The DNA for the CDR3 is TGTGCCAGCAGCTCCCTAGCGGATTATTACAATGAGCAGTTCTTC.